A selection of T cell receptor beta chains follows, all from one sample in a study of blood T cell repertoires in COVID-19. The assay was immunoSEQ multiplex PCR, and TCRdb's table has in-frame clones only and misses some. Among some 120,000 clones listed, around 83% were seen once. Sequenced input: peripheral blood. These receptors were collected from an elderly man with active or convalescent COVID-19. CDR3s leave out the opening cysteine and the closing phenylalanine or tryptophan. Fields, in order: V gene, J gene, CDR3 protein.

V gene: TRBV4-1; J gene: TRBJ1-1; CDR3 protein: ASSQIPIIQGKGTEAF
V gene: TRBV29-1; J gene: TRBJ2-1; CDR3 protein: SVEDKGGRSYNEQF
V gene: TRBV18; J gene: TRBJ1-5; CDR3 protein: ASSEEDNQPQH
V gene: TRBV2; J gene: TRBJ1-2; CDR3 protein: ASTLSPFYGYT
V gene: TRBV2; J gene: TRBJ1-5; CDR3 protein: ASSEAYGSLGNQPQH
V gene: TRBV6-2/TRBV6-3; J gene: TRBJ2-5; CDR3 protein: ASSYRVPETQY
V gene: TRBV15; J gene: TRBJ2-2; CDR3 protein: ATSRRDRVAGELF
V gene: TRBV6-2/TRBV6-3; J gene: TRBJ1-6; CDR3 protein: ASSYSRPNPLH
V gene: TRBV29-1; J gene: TRBJ2-6; CDR3 protein: SASSGGNSGANVLT
V gene: TRBV5-6; J gene: TRBJ1-5; CDR3 protein: ASSYSGGSNQPQH
V gene: TRBV12-5; J gene: TRBJ2-5; CDR3 protein: ASGLRGGETQY
V gene: TRBV19; J gene: TRBJ2-7; CDR3 protein: ASSTSPGSYEQY
V gene: TRBV11-2; J gene: TRBJ2-7; CDR3 protein: ASSKTSLSYEQY
V gene: TRBV5-5; J gene: TRBJ2-2; CDR3 protein: ASSFFTASNTGELF
V gene: TRBV6-1; J gene: TRBJ1-5; CDR3 protein: ASSGPGQGPNQPQH
V gene: TRBV2; J gene: TRBJ2-5; CDR3 protein: ASRNTGGPRETQY
V gene: TRBV7-8; J gene: TRBJ2-7; CDR3 protein: ASSSRGEKLSYEQY
V gene: TRBV19; J gene: TRBJ2-1; CDR3 protein: ASSIVSGGFDEQF
V gene: TRBV6-2/TRBV6-3; J gene: TRBJ1-2; CDR3 protein: ASSRLTGGASQYGYT
V gene: TRBV10-3; J gene: TRBJ1-1; CDR3 protein: AISDRDTMNTEAF
V gene: TRBV5-1; J gene: TRBJ1-4; CDR3 protein: ASSTGQKPTNEKLF
V gene: TRBV7-3; J gene: TRBJ2-5; CDR3 protein: ASSLTPIWVAGGSKTQY
V gene: TRBV18; J gene: TRBJ1-6; CDR3 protein: ASSPLQGGSPLH
V gene: TRBV24-1; J gene: TRBJ1-4; CDR3 protein: ATSDGANEKLF
V gene: TRBV7-6; J gene: TRBJ2-5; CDR3 protein: ASSPMTGRVETQY
V gene: TRBV9; J gene: TRBJ2-3; CDR3 protein: ASSVGLAGGRAQY
V gene: TRBV7-2; J gene: TRBJ2-1; CDR3 protein: AGTSGPYNEQF
V gene: TRBV4-3; J gene: TRBJ2-7; CDR3 protein: ASSQGRFSYEQY
V gene: TRBV6-5; J gene: TRBJ2-3; CDR3 protein: ASSYRGGRSTDTQY
V gene: TRBV6-5; J gene: TRBJ1-6; CDR3 protein: ASSLYHNSPLH
V gene: TRBV19; J gene: TRBJ2-6; CDR3 protein: ASSIRGDGANVLT
V gene: TRBV29-1; J gene: TRBJ1-5; CDR3 protein: SASTGGGNQPQH
V gene: TRBV27; J gene: TRBJ1-4; CDR3 protein: ASRSATGYNEKLF
V gene: TRBV19; J gene: TRBJ1-2; CDR3 protein: ASSLTEGYT
V gene: TRBV18; J gene: TRBJ2-7; CDR3 protein: ASSPTGAPTYEQY
V gene: TRBV2; J gene: TRBJ1-5; CDR3 protein: ASRRTGEKGQPQH
V gene: TRBV6-2/TRBV6-3; J gene: TRBJ1-3; CDR3 protein: ASSYSTGQSGNTIY
V gene: TRBV5-1; J gene: TRBJ1-2; CDR3 protein: ASADMGGYGYT
V gene: TRBV5-8; J gene: TRBJ2-5; CDR3 protein: ASSVTSGATYQETQY
V gene: TRBV5-4; J gene: TRBJ2-7; CDR3 protein: ASSFGGNSYEQY
V gene: TRBV29-1; J gene: TRBJ1-2; CDR3 protein: SVDMTGSYGYT
V gene: TRBV5-6; J gene: TRBJ1-2; CDR3 protein: ASSLAGGGNGYT
V gene: TRBV9; J gene: TRBJ1-4; CDR3 protein: ASSDGTGVNEKLF
V gene: TRBV5-1; J gene: TRBJ2-1; CDR3 protein: ASSSVHEQF
V gene: TRBV18; J gene: TRBJ1-2; CDR3 protein: ASSPPIGTGGDGYT
V gene: TRBV7-7; J gene: TRBJ2-5; CDR3 protein: ASSPTGSETQY
V gene: TRBV2; J gene: TRBJ1-2; CDR3 protein: ASSAGGSINYGYT
V gene: TRBV6-6; J gene: TRBJ2-1; CDR3 protein: ASNGPGQTHEQF
V gene: TRBV19; J gene: TRBJ2-5; CDR3 protein: ASSSQVETQY
V gene: TRBV7-2; J gene: TRBJ2-3; CDR3 protein: ASSLEWAGTDTQY
V gene: TRBV4-3; J gene: TRBJ1-2; CDR3 protein: ASSQDSLTVNYGYT
V gene: TRBV5-1; J gene: TRBJ1-1; CDR3 protein: ASGTGPNTEAF
V gene: TRBV7-8; J gene: TRBJ1-2; CDR3 protein: ASSLVEGAVGGYT
V gene: TRBV7-3; J gene: TRBJ2-2; CDR3 protein: ASSQQVNTGELF
V gene: TRBV6-6; J gene: TRBJ2-3; CDR3 protein: ASSYRGGQGDTQY
V gene: TRBV12-5; J gene: TRBJ2-4; CDR3 protein: ASGLVPKGDAKNIQY
V gene: TRBV2; J gene: TRBJ1-2; CDR3 protein: ASSEAAYGYT
V gene: TRBV6-5; J gene: TRBJ1-2; CDR3 protein: ASSPGQGLYYGYT
V gene: TRBV7-3; J gene: TRBJ2-2; CDR3 protein: ASSLTLAGSTAGELF